The clone carrying this TCR beta chain was seen more than once but under ten times. One entry per CDR3 protein results from TCRdb running MiXCR on the RT-PCR reads. The data contain roughly 550,000 distinct CDR3 sequences, roughly a quarter of them singletons. This sample was included in a study of response to subunit inactivated influenza vaccine. The germline V and J ends were trimmed by 0 bases and 2 bases, with 9 bases remaining between them. Germline assignment: CDR1 SGDLS and CDR2 YYNGEE. The CDR3 runs 15 residues. The same specimen was also included in a second study, on T cells expressing NK-cell markers. That paper adds: The authors made TCR beta cDNA libraries by 5'RACE template switching. This switching added a universal primer site and UMIs. Sequencing covered eight donors, seven HCMV-seropositive and one seronegative. Several donors showed these clonotypes also leading the CD3+CD56-NKG2C+ fraction.

The chain carries TRBV9 and TRBJ1-5, with a tentative D call TRBD1 (5 bases). The sequencing here drew on CD4+ T cells sorted from PBMCs, taken approximately 12 days after vaccination. This TCR was sampled from a man aged 50 or older who received an inactivated influenza vaccine. The CDR3 sequence: CASSVGQGRNQPQHF. CDR3 in DNA: TGTGCCAGCAGCGTAGGCCAGGGCCGCAATCAGCCCCAGCATTTT.